This TCR beta chain was obtained from a study of blood T cells in healthy people across ages. Alongside a J-beta primer mix, a sample-barcoded 5' primer served in a second PCR lasting about 7 to 12 cycles. TCRdb re-called the 5' RACE reads through MiXCR, storing one row per CDR3 protein. Of roughly 700,000 distinct CDR3 sequences listed, just under 25% were seen once; the top ten hold 9.4%. This clonotype turned up a few times. The CDR3 covers 13 residues. These same records also appear under a second study, on T cells of mothers and their children.

V gene TRBV12-3 or TRBV12-4 combines with J gene TRBJ2-5; 8 bases fit TRBD2. The closer fit of TRBJ2-1 to the DNA end suggests the J call may be wrong. The sequenced material came from blood. This sequence originates from a boy younger than 18 in good health. CDR3 in amino acids: CASKPLAATEQFF. Written as DNA, the CDR3 is TGTGCCAGCAAACCACTAGCGGCCACTGAGCAGTTCTTC.